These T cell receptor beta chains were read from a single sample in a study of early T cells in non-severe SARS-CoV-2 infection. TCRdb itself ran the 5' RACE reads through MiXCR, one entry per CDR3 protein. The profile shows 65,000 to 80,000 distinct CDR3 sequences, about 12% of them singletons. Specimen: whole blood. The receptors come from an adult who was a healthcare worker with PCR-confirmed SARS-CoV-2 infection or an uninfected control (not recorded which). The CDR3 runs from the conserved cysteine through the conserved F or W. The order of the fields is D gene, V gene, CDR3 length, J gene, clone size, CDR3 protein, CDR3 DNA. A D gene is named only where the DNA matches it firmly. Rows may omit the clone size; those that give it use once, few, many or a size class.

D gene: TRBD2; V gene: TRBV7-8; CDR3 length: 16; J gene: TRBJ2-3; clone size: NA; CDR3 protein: CASRPSGRVGTDTQYF; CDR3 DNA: TGTGCCAGCAGGCCTAGCGGGAGGGTCGGCACAGATACGCAGTATTTT
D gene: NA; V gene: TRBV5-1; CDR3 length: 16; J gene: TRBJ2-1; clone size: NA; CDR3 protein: CASRLDPGGSYNEQFF; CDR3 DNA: TGCGCCAGCAGGCTCGACCCGGGCGGGTCCTACAATGAGCAGTTCTTC
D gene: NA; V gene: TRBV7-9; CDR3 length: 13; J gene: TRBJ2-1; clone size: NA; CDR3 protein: CASSHRVRNEQFF; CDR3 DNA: TGTGCCAGCAGCCACAGGGTGCGAAATGAGCAGTTCTTC
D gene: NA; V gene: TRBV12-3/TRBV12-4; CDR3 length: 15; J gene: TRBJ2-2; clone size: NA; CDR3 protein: CASRNILANTGELFF; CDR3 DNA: TGTGCCAGCAGGAATATTCTAGCAAATACCGGGGAGCTGTTTTTT
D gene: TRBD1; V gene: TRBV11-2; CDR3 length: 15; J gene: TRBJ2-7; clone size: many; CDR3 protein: CASSVPGQGVYEQYF; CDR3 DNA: TGTGCCAGCAGCGTACCGGGACAGGGGGTGTACGAGCAGTACTTC
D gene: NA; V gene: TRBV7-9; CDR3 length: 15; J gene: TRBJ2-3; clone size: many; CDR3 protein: CASSFGHTHGDTQYF; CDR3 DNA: TGTGCCAGCAGCTTCGGACACACACATGGAGATACGCAGTATTTT
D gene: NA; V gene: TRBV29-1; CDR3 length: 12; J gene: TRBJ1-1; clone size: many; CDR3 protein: CSVGHMNTEAFF; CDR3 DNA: TGCAGCGTTGGACATATGAACACTGAAGCTTTCTTT
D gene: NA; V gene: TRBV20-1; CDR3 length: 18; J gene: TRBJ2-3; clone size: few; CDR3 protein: CSAQPGTPTPRITDTQYF; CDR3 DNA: TGCAGTGCACAACCGGGGACACCAACTCCAAGAATAACAGATACGCAGTATTTT
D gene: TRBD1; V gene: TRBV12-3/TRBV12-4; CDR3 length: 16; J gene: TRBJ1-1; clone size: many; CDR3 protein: CASSLAGQGRSTEAFF; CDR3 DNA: TGTGCCAGCAGTTTGGCCGGACAGGGGAGGAGCACTGAAGCTTTCTTT
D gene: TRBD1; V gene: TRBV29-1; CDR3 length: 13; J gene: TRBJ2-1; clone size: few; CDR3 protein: CSVIPGQDNEQFF; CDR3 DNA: TGCAGCGTTATACCGGGACAGGATAATGAGCAGTTCTTC
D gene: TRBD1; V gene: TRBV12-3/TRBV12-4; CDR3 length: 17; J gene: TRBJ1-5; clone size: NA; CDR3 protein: CASSLAKGARSNQPQHF; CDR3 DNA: TGTGCCAGCAGTTTAGCGAAGGGGGCGCGGAGCAATCAGCCCCAGCATTTT
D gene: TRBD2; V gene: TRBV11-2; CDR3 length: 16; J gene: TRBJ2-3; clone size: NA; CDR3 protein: CASSYQTSGSTDTQYF; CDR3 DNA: TGTGCCAGCAGCTACCAGACTAGCGGTAGCACAGATACGCAGTATTTT
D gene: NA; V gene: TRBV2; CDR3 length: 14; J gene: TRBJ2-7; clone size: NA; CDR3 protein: CASGSEGQTYEQYF; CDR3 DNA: TGTGCCAGCGGATCAGAGGGCCAGACCTACGAGCAGTACTTC
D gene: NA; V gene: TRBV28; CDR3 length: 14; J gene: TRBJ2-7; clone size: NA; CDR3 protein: CASKSGRTGIEQYF; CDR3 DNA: TGTGCCAGCAAGTCCGGGCGGACCGGGATCGAGCAGTACTTC
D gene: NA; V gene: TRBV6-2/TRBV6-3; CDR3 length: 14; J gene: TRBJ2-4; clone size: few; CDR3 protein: CASSYSGAKNIQYF; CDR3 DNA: TGTGCCAGCAGTTACTCGGGAGCGAAAAACATTCAGTACTTC
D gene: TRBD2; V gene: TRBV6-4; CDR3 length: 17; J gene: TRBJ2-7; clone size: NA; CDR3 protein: CASSDSRVKRGCYEQYF; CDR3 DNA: TGTGCCAGCAGTGACTCGAGGGTTAAGCGGGGGTGCTACGAGCAGTACTTC